This T cell receptor beta chain was observed in a study of blood T cell repertoires in COVID-19 (dated by TCRdb to 2019 to 2021). Some background on the complete study: Samples covering the acute and convalescent phases of COVID-19 were provided by collaborators in the United States, Italy and Spain. The prospective study material was composed of cDNA or gDNA derived from T cells, B-cell-depleted T cells, or PBMCs. Deeply sampled blood TCRbeta repertoires from subjects exposed to, actively infected with, or recovered from COVID-19 were included in the dataset. The repertoires were released in a freely available public database intended as a resource for research on the immune response to SARS-CoV-2. Samples came from the ongoing ImmuneRACE study (first 160 participants) plus 1,254 subjects from 6 global collaborators. A de-identified subject ID, COVID-19 status, age in years and sex were almost always included in the sample metadata. Where available, HLA class I and class II types were taken from metadata supplied by the sample provider and were not determined by assay-based typing. The research as a whole found: The amount of clinical and demographic metadata varied by source and participant and was provided uncurated.

The germline V gene (reference sequence) supplies CDR1 SGHAT and CDR2 FQDESV. V loses 5 bases of germline sequence and J loses 0 bases, and the interval between the two ends is 12 bases. Including cysteine and phenylalanine, the CDR3 has 15 amino acids. Of the read, only the CDR3 DNA is kept; its 45 bases are in frame from base 1. TCRbeta CDR3 regions were amplified from genomic DNA by means of the immunoSEQ Assay, a bias-controlled multiplex PCR. In the source study's methods: The number of nucleated cells in each sample was estimated by amplification of reference gene primers within the assay. To quantify the absolute abundance of each unique TCRbeta CDR3 rearrangement, sequence reads were collapsed and filtered. For each sample, productive Simpson clonality was calculated as the square root of Simpson's diversity index over productive rearrangements. Entries here come from immuneACCESS through TCRdb and include only in-frame sequences with V and J called. Some clones fail to appear in such tables; in the studies checked, an unresolved V gene covers under half of the shortfall, and the cause of the remainder is unknown. Clonal size and the V and J genes are those of that table, whereas D and trimming came from the DNA. This sample gives 250,000 to 350,000 clones in total; about nine tenths of them show up just once. 2.9% of the sample is taken by the ten largest.

The count of this clone is one. Its antigen remains unidentified. No base qualities exist here, and no much larger clone lies one base off it. Participants in the prospective study were aged about 18 to 89 years, lived in 24 United States geographic areas, and enrolled through a virtual design. To assign participants to cohorts, the prospective study relied on clinical history that participants themselves reported in a screening survey and a study questionnaire. Exposed participants had been in contact, within 2 weeks of entering the study, with a person who had a PCR-confirmed or clinician-diagnosed case of COVID-19. In the prospective study, whole blood, serum and a nasopharyngeal or oropharyngeal swab were collected from each participant by mobile phlebotomists. Additional blood draws and questionnaires over an approximately two-month period could optionally be provided by prospective study participants. Prospective study blood samples were shipped either frozen or at room temperature before DNA extraction.

The sequenced sample consisted of PBMCs or T cells enriched from blood (not recorded which). In this chain, TRBV11-1 is recombined with TRBJ2-3; no D segment can be confidently identified. This sequence originates from a woman aged 45-65 years who had been exposed to COVID-19. The CDR3 region reads CASSLSITSTDTQYF. The sequenced DNA is TGTGCCAGCAGCCTCTCAATTACTAGCACAGATACGCAGTATTTT. With the rest looked up from the reference TRBV11-1 and TRBJ2-3 genes rather than sequenced, the full variable domain is EAEVAQSPRYKITEKSQAVAFWCDPISGHATLYWYRQILGQGPELLVQFQDESVVDDSQLPKDRFSAERLKGVDSTLKIQPAELGDSAMYLCASSLSITSTDTQYFGPGTRLTVL.